This TCR beta chain comes out of a study of blood T cells in healthy people across ages. To note about this clonotype: The antigen is undetermined.

Study-wide results and caveats: When set beside aged donors, long-lived donors presented more naive CD4+ cells and higher diversity.

Caucasian individuals from Russia who were healthy and aged roughly 6 to 90 acted as donors. There are 14 residues in the CDR3. Germline CDR1 reads MGHRA; CDR2 reads YSYEKL. The second PCR ran roughly 6 to 11 cycles with a sample-barcoded 5' primer and J-beta primers. TCRdb passed the 5' RACE reads through MiXCR, listing each CDR3 protein once. This sample carries around 870,000 distinct CDR3 sequences, about 30% of them seen once, and the ten largest clones take around 15%. The genes are TRBV4-1 and TRBJ2-7; 7 bases map to TRBD1. The end of the DNA is better explained by TRBJ2-5, so the J call may be wrong. The sample comprised blood. The origin of this receptor is a woman older than 75 in good health. CDR3: CASSQEDRVETQYF. The CDR3 DNA is TGCGCCAGCAGCCAAGAAGACAGGGTTGAGACCCAGTACTTC.